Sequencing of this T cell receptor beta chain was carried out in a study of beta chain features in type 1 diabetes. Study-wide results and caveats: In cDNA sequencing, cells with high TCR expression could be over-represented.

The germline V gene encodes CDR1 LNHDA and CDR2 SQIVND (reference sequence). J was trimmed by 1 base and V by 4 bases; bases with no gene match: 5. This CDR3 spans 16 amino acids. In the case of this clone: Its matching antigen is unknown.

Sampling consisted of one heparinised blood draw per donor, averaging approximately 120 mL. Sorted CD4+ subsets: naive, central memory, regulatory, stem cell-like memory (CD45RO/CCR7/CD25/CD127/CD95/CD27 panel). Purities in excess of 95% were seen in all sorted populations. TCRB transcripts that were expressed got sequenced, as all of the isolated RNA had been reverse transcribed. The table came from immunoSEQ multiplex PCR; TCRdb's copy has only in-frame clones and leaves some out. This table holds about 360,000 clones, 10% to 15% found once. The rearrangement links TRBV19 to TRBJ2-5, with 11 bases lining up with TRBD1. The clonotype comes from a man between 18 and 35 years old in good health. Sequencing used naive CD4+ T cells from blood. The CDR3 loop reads CASSTLGQGVQETQYF. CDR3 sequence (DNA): TGTGCCAGTAGTACCTTGGGACAGGGGGTCCAAGAGACCCAGTACTTC.